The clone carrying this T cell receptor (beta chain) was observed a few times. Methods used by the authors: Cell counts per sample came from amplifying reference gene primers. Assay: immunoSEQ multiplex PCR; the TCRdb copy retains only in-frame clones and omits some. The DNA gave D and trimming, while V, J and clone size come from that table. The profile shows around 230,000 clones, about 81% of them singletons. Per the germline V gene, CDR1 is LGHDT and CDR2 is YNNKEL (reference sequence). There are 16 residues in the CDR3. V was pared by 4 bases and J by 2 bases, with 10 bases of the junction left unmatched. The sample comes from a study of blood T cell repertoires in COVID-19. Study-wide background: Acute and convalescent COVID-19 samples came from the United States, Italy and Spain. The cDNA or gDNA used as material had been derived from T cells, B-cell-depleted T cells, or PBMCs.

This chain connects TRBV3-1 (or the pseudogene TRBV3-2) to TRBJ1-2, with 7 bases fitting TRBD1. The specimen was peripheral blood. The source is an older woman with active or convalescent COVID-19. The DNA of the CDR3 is TGTGCCAGCAGCCTGCGGGCAGGGGGATTGAACTATGGCTACACCTTC. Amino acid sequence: CASSLRAGGLNYGYTF.